Presented here are 12 T cell receptor beta chains from one specimen sequenced in a study of blood T cell repertoires in COVID-19. Libraries were prepared by immunoSEQ multiplex PCR; TCRdb keeps only in-frame clonotypes and omits some of them. Of under 300,000 clones listed, around 88% are singletons. Sequencing was performed on peripheral blood. These receptors all stem from a woman in her sixties or seventies with COVID-19, enrolled during active disease.

The V and J genes are TRBV3-1 (or the pseudogene TRBV3-2) and TRBJ1-3; no firm D call. The germline gives CDR1 LGHDT, CDR2 YNNKEL (reference sequence). The germline V and J ends were trimmed by 0 bases and 6 bases, with 12 bases remaining between them. The CDR3 sequence is 15 residues long. CDR3 amino acids: CASSQDPGFVNTIYF. The CDR3 nucleotides are TGTGCCAGCAGCCAAGATCCGGGGTTTGTAAACACCATATATTTT.

This clone was seen only once. The V and J genes are TRBV7-9 and TRBJ1-6; 12 bases match TRBD1. Germline CDR1 and CDR2: SEHNR and FQNEAQ (reference sequence). The CDR3 contains 16 residues. J was trimmed by 8 bases and V by 5 bases; bases with no gene match: 7. The CDR3 nucleotides read TGTGCCAGCAGCATGGGACAGGGGGCGAGTTATTCACCCCTCCACTTT. Translation: CASSMGQGASYSPLHF.

The gene calls are TRBV24-1 and TRBJ2-7; D is possibly TRBD1 (6 bases). Trimming cost V 3 bases and J 4 bases, with 9 bases left between them. Germline-derived CDR1 and CDR2 are KGHDR and SFDVKD. The CDR3 totals 13 residues. Here the CDR3 reads CATSDKDRYEQYF. The CDR3 nucleotides are TGTGCCACCAGTGATAAAGACAGGTACGAGCAGTACTTC.

The chain combines TRBV3-1 (or the pseudogene TRBV3-2) with TRBJ2-5; D might be TRBD2 (6 bases). Trimming took off 5 bases at V and 1 base at J, with 11 bases between the two ends. The length of the CDR3 is 14 residues. Germline V gene data show CDR1 as LGHDT and CDR2 as YNNKEL (reference sequence). CDR3 sequence reads: CASSGGWGQETQYF. The CDR3 nucleotides read TGTGCCAGCAGCGGGGGGTGGGGCCAAGAGACCCAGTACTTC.

V gene TRBV18 combines with J gene TRBJ2-7; 7 bases align to TRBD1. V lost 5 bases to trimming and J lost 2 bases; unmatched junction nucleotides: 6. The CDR3 length is 14 residues. CDR1 is KGHSH, CDR2 LQKENI, per germline. This CDR3 is CASSEGQRTYEQYF. The DNA for the CDR3 is TGTGCCAGCTCAGAGGGACAGCGGACCTACGAGCAGTACTTC.

The J gene is TRBJ2-1, the V gene TRBV30; 10 nucleotides align to TRBD2. The CDR3 runs to 14 residues. The junction had 10 bases not matched to a gene; V was cut back by 5 bases and J by 9 bases. From germline, CDR1 is GTSNPN and CDR2 SVGIG (reference sequence). The CDR3 nucleotides are TGTGCCTGGGGAGCGGGGGGGCACAGGATTGAGCAGTTCTTC. Its protein product is CAWGAGGHRIEQFF.

The chain employs TRBV28 and TRBJ1-5, with 9 bases lining up with TRBD1. This CDR3 contains 15 residues. The germline V gene encodes CDR1 MDHEN and CDR2 SYDVKM. The V and J ends lost 6 bases and 4 bases, in that order; junction bases with no gene match: 7. CDR3 coding DNA: TGTGCCAGCAGGTTTCCGGGACAGGGAAATCAGCCCCAGCATTTT. It yields the protein CASRFPGQGNQPQHF.

This clone was seen more than once but under ten times. The chain couples TRBV28 to TRBJ2-3; TRBD2 aligns across 13 bases. Germline V gives CDR1 MDHEN, CDR2 SYDVKM. The CDR3 has 15 residues. V dropped 7 bases and J dropped 2; count of bases not matched to a gene: 3. CDR3: CASKGLAGPTDTQYF. Here the CDR3 DNA reads TGTGCCAGCAAGGGACTAGCGGGGCCCACAGATACGCAGTATTTT.

The genes are TRBV4-1 and TRBJ1-4; D ambiguous. The V gene's germline CDR1 is MGHRA and CDR2 YSYEKL. The V end was cut by 0 bases, the J end by 8 bases, with 7 bases between. The CDR3 covers 13 residues. The CDR3 DNA reads TGCGCCAGCAGCCAAGATGATAGAGAAAAACTGTTTTTT. The encoded protein is CASSQDDREKLFF.

The genes are TRBV6-6 and TRBJ1-1; the D gene is possibly TRBD1 (6 bases). This CDR3 comprises 16 residues. V gave up 1 base and J gave up 1 base, with 13 bases separating them. Germline CDR1 and CDR2: MNHNY and SVGAGI (reference sequence). Here the CDR3 reads CASSYLIRGRNTEAFF. CDR3 nucleotides: TGTGCCAGCAGTTACTTAATCAGGGGACGGAACACTGAAGCTTTCTTT.

This sequence joins TRBV7-3 and TRBJ2-1; 11 bases fit TRBD2. The V and J ends lost 2 bases and 3 bases, in that order; junction bases with no gene match: 9. The CDR3 contains 18 residues. The germline CDR1 and CDR2 sequences are SGHTA and FQGTGA. CDR3 nucleotide sequence: TGTGCCAGCAGCTTACGTCCGACTAGCGGGGCCCTCTACAATGAGCAGTTCTTC. Its protein is CASSLRPTSGALYNEQFF.

This chain links TRBV5-4 with TRBJ1-1, with 7 bases fitting TRBD1. J gave up 3 bases and V 0 bases, and 2 bases lay outside the gene matches. The CDR3 sequence is 14 residues long. Germline values: CDR1 SGHNT, CDR2 YYREEE (reference sequence). CDR3 sequence: CASSLGTGYTEAFF. The DNA for the CDR3 is TGTGCCAGCAGCTTGGGGACAGGTTACACTGAAGCTTTCTTT.